These T cell receptor beta chains were read from a single sample in a study of shared clonotypes between healthy human individuals. Sequenced by immunoSEQ multiplex PCR; TCRdb stores in-frame clones only, minus some. In the table there are hundreds of thousands of clones, about 91% of which are singletons. The sample comprised naive CD8+ T cells sorted from blood. These receptors were taken from a man younger than 45 in good health. CDR3s include the opening cysteine and the closing phenylalanine or tryptophan. The D gene is left open where the match is weak. Rows give clone size only sometimes, using once, few, many, or a class for an expanded clone.

V gene,CDR3 length,clone size,D gene,J gene,CDR3 protein,CDR3 DNA
TRBV6-5,16,once,TRBD1,TRBJ2-2,CASSYSGTGHTGELFF,TGTGCCAGCAGTTACTCGGGGACAGGGCACACCGGGGAGCTGTTTTTT
TRBV7-2,14,.,TRBD1,TRBJ1-2,CASSSYRGLDGYTF,TGTGCCAGCAGCTCGTACAGGGGGCTCGATGGCTACACCTTC
TRBV4-3,15,.,TRBD1,TRBJ1-2,CASSQEEWDRDGYTF,TGCGCCAGCAGCCAAGAAGAGTGGGACAGGGACGGCTACACCTTC
TRBV10-2,14,.,TRBD2,TRBJ2-3,CASSGTSLTDTQYF,TGCGCCAGCAGTGGGACTAGCCTCACAGATACGCAGTATTTT
TRBV29-1,17,.,TRBD2,TRBJ2-3,CSVDGTSGSFGTDTQYF,TGCAGCGTTGACGGGACTAGCGGGAGTTTTGGCACAGATACGCAGTATTTT
TRBV2,15,.,.,TRBJ2-7,CASSSGTENPYEQYF,TGTGCCAGCAGTAGCGGGACAGAGAACCCCTACGAGCAGTACTTC
TRBV27,14,.,.,TRBJ2-7,CASSLGRKGYEQYF,TGTGCCAGCAGTTTGGGAAGGAAGGGGTACGAGCAGTACTTC
TRBV29-1,15,.,TRBD1,TRBJ2-7,CSVEAGTGLYYEQYF,TGCAGCGTTGAAGCGGGGACAGGGCTTTACTACGAGCAGTACTTC
TRBV19,15,.,TRBD1,TRBJ1-1,CASSEGAGGATEAFF,TGTGCCAGTAGTGAGGGGGCAGGGGGCGCGACTGAAGCTTTCTTT
TRBV25-1,17,.,TRBD2,TRBJ2-2,CASSEYPGTSGSGELFF,TGTGCCAGCAGTGAATACCCAGGGACTAGCGGATCCGGGGAGCTGTTTTTT
TRBV9,15,.,TRBD2,TRBJ2-3,CASSPRDGRSDTQYF,TGTGCCAGCAGCCCCCGTGACGGGAGGTCAGATACGCAGTATTTT
TRBV7-9,15,.,TRBD1,TRBJ2-1,CASSWGQGARDEQFF,TGTGCCAGCAGCTGGGGACAGGGGGCGCGGGATGAGCAGTTCTTC
TRBV2,15,.,.,TRBJ1-4,CASIFDTTTNEKLFF,TGTGCCAGCATTTTTGACACGACAACTAATGAAAAACTGTTTTTT
TRBV5-6,12,.,.,TRBJ2-7,CASGPGPYEQYF,TGTGCCAGCGGGCCAGGGCCCTACGAGCAGTACTTC
TRBV28,15,.,.,TRBJ2-3,CASSLGQIAGDTQYF,TGTGCCAGCAGTTTGGGGCAGATCGCAGGGGATACGCAGTATTTT
TRBV7-6,16,.,TRBD1,TRBJ1-2,CASSLDKTGGIYGYTF,TGTGCCAGCAGCTTAGATAAGACAGGGGGCATCTATGGCTACACCTTC
TRBV27,14,.,TRBD2,TRBJ2-7,CASSLGLAVYEQYF,TGTGCCAGCAGTTTAGGACTAGCGGTCTACGAGCAGTACTTC
TRBV7-9,11,few,TRBD1,TRBJ1-1,CASRFTGGVFF,TGTGCCAGCAGGTTTACAGGGGGCGTTTTCTTT
TRBV10-2,14,.,.,TRBJ1-5,CASSEWRLNQPQHF,TGCGCCAGCAGTGAGTGGAGATTAAATCAGCCCCAGCATTTT
TRBV10-2,14,.,.,TRBJ1-5,CASSEWFGNQPQHF,TGCGCCAGCAGTGAGTGGTTTGGCAATCAGCCCCAGCATTTT
TRBV27,14,.,TRBD2,TRBJ2-7,CASRRGLAGAPGYF,TGTGCCAGCAGGCGAGGACTAGCGGGAGCCCCGGGGTACTTC
TRBV9,12,once,TRBD1,TRBJ1-1,CASSGTGTGAFF,TGTGCCAGCAGCGGTACAGGGACAGGAGCTTTCTTT
TRBV7-6,20,.,TRBD2,TRBJ2-1,CASSLVSGLAGARRDNEQFF,TGTGCCAGCAGCTTAGTATCGGGACTAGCGGGAGCCCGACGAGACAATGAGCAGTTCTTC
TRBV9,16,.,TRBD2,TRBJ2-3,CASSGVAGPSTDTQYF,TGTGCCAGCAGCGGAGTAGCGGGACCAAGCACAGATACGCAGTATTTT
TRBV4-3,18,.,.,TRBJ2-1,CASSQSGTSSRLVNEQFF,TGCGCCAGCAGCCAGTCCGGGACCAGCTCCCGACTAGTGAATGAGCAGTTCTTC
TRBV7-2,14,.,.,TRBJ2-3,CASSLGAGPDTQYF,TGTGCCAGCAGCTTGGGGGCGGGGCCAGATACGCAGTATTTT
TRBV15,17,.,TRBD1,TRBJ2-2,CATRTFAGTANTGELFF,TGTGCCACCAGAACCTTTGCCGGGACAGCGAACACCGGGGAGCTGTTTTTT
TRBV27,13,.,.,TRBJ2-1,CASSSGLGNEQFF,TGTGCCAGCAGTTCAGGGTTGGGCAATGAGCAGTTCTTC
TRBV6-5,13,.,.,TRBJ2-7,CASSYSATDEQYF,TGTGCCAGCAGTTACTCAGCGACGGACGAGCAGTACTTC
TRBV11-2,11,.,.,TRBJ2-1,CASRGPDEQFF,TGTGCCAGCAGGGGGCCCGATGAGCAGTTCTTC
TRBV7-9,15,.,TRBD2,TRBJ2-1,CASSLLRENGDEQFF,TGTGCCAGCAGCTTATTGCGGGAGAATGGTGATGAGCAGTTCTTC
TRBV6-6,14,.,.,TRBJ1-1,CASSYQQQNTEAFF,TGTGCCAGCAGTTACCAGCAGCAGAACACTGAAGCTTTCTTT
TRBV9,12,.,.,TRBJ2-3,CASSVGADTQYF,TGTGCCAGCAGCGTAGGGGCAGATACGCAGTATTTT
TRBV28,15,.,.,TRBJ1-1,CASSYRTALNTEAFF,TGTGCCAGCAGTTACAGGACAGCCTTGAACACTGAAGCTTTCTTT
TRBV27,15,.,TRBD2,TRBJ2-1,CASSLGLAGVNEQFF,TGTGCCAGCAGCCTCGGACTAGCGGGAGTCAATGAGCAGTTCTTC
TRBV27,15,few,TRBD2,TRBJ2-7,CASSLTSGRLGEQYF,TGTGCCAGCAGTTTGACTAGCGGGAGACTGGGGGAGCAGTACTTC
TRBV29-1,14,.,TRBD2,TRBJ2-7,CSVEELAGEYEQYF,TGCAGCGTTGAAGAACTAGCGGGAGAGTACGAGCAGTACTTC
TRBV7-9,13,few,.,TRBJ2-3,CAWAGQRTDTQYF,TGTGCCTGGGCAGGCCAAAGGACAGATACGCAGTATTTT
TRBV5-5,14,.,TRBD1,TRBJ2-5,CASSFTGGRETQYF,TGTGCCAGCAGCTTTACAGGGGGCAGAGAGACCCAGTACTTC
TRBV7-9,15,.,.,TRBJ1-5,CASSPLLGVNQPQHF,TGTGCCAGCAGCCCACTGCTTGGGGTGAATCAGCCCCAGCATTTT
TRBV4-1,13,.,.,TRBJ1-3,CASSQGGGNTIYF,TGCGCCAGCAGCCAGGGGGGTGGAAACACCATATATTTT
TRBV2,17,.,.,TRBJ2-7,CASHRPGGQGPTYEQYF,TGTGCCAGCCACCGGCCGGGTGGGCAGGGACCAACCTACGAGCAGTACTTC
TRBV27,15,.,TRBD1,TRBJ1-2,CASSPRTGVYHGYTF,TGTGCCAGCAGTCCCCGGACAGGAGTTTACCATGGCTACACCTTC
TRBV5-8,16,.,TRBD1,TRBJ2-7,CASYRRDRPDSYEQYF,TGTGCCAGCTACCGTCGGGACAGGCCGGACTCCTACGAGCAGTACTTC
TRBV28,14,.,.,TRBJ1-1,CASSLESVNTEAFF,TGTGCCAGCAGTTTAGAGTCTGTGAACACTGAAGCTTTCTTT
TRBV30,14,.,.,TRBJ2-3,CAWSTAGLTDTQYF,TGTGCCTGGTCTACGGCGGGATTAACAGATACGCAGTATTTT
TRBV6-5,15,few,.,TRBJ2-7,CASSYSNEPTGEQYF,TGTGCCAGCAGTTACTCAAACGAACCCACCGGCGAGCAGTACTTC
TRBV7-2,12,.,.,TRBJ1-5,CASSFSNQPQHF,TGTGCCAGCAGCTTCAGCAATCAGCCCCAGCATTTT
TRBV28,17,once,TRBD2,TRBJ2-1,CASSPEASGPSYNEQFF,TGTGCCAGCAGTCCTGAGGCTAGCGGACCCTCCTACAATGAGCAGTTCTTC
TRBV7-2,15,.,.,TRBJ2-1,CASSPHVGSYNEQFF,TGTGCCAGCAGCCCCCACGTAGGCTCCTACAATGAGCAGTTCTTC
TRBV7-9,15,.,.,TRBJ1-1,CASSLVQGLGTEAFF,TGTGCCAGCAGCTTAGTGCAGGGGTTAGGGACTGAAGCTTTCTTT
TRBV28,14,.,.,TRBJ1-1,CASSYFTGLTEAFF,TGTGCCAGCAGCTATTTTACAGGGCTCACTGAAGCTTTCTTT
TRBV2,13,.,.,TRBJ2-1,CASKDDPVHEQFF,TGTGCCAGCAAGGATGACCCGGTCCATGAGCAGTTCTTC
TRBV11-2,16,.,TRBD2,TRBJ2-5,CASSLRLAGEKETQYF,TGTGCCAGCAGCCTGCGACTAGCGGGAGAAAAAGAGACCCAGTACTTC
TRBV15,18,.,TRBD2,TRBJ2-2,CATSRVKTSGGNTGELFF,TGTGCCACCAGCAGAGTTAAAACTAGCGGGGGGAACACCGGGGAGCTGTTTTTT
TRBV9,13,.,.,TRBJ2-3,CASSVASVDTQYF,TGTGCCAGCAGCGTAGCTTCGGTGGATACGCAGTATTTT
TRBV5-5,14,.,.,TRBJ2-5,CASSSWMLQETQYF,TGTGCCAGCAGCTCTTGGATGCTCCAAGAGACCCAGTACTTC
TRBV7-9,15,.,.,TRBJ2-7,CASSNRNGGSYEQYF,TGTGCCAGCAGTAATCGAAACGGGGGCTCCTACGAGCAGTACTTC